Included here is one T cell receptor (beta chain) sequence, with context. This entry comes from a study of blood T cell repertoires in COVID-19. Study as a whole: The analysed material was cDNA or gDNA that came from T cells, B-cell-depleted T cells, or PBMCs.

Libraries were prepared by immunoSEQ multiplex PCR; TCRdb keeps only in-frame clonotypes and omits some of them. The table has over 200,000 clones, 85% to 90% seen once. Living in 25 or so US areas, the participants were between 18 and 89 years of age. Recovered status applied to Cohort 3 donors who had two consecutive negative PCRs. It also applied to those with clearance or with symptom resolution. The sequencing input was PBMCs or T cells enriched from blood (not recorded which). This receptor was taken from a young man who had recovered from COVID-19.

CDR3 DNA: TGTGCCACCAGAGAGGGAACAGGGCTCAGCTCCTACAATGAGCAGTTCTTC. Translation: CATREGTGLSSYNEQFF. The rearrangement uses TRBV15 and TRBJ2-1, with a possible D match to TRBD1 (6 bases). The CDR3 spans 17 residues. Trimming removed 6 bases from V and 0 bases from J, with 18 bases in between. Germline V lookup: CDR1 LNHNV, CDR2 YYDKDF (reference sequence).